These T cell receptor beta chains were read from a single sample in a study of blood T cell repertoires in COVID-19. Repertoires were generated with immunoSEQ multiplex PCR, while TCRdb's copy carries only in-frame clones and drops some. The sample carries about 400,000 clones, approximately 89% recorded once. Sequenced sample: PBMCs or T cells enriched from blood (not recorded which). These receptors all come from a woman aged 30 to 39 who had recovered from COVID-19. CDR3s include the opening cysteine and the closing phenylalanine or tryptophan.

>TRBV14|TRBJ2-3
CASSPFRTSGGADTQYF
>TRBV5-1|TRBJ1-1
CASSLVVTGAKRAFF
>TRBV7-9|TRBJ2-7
CASSLELIGQLSYEQYF
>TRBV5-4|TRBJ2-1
CASSPETRKVNEQFF
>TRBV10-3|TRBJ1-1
CAISDRQGALGTEAFF
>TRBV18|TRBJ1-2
CASSPSAGHDRGVGGYTF
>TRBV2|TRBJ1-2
CASRATGGAYGYTF
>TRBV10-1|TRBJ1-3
CASSESSSGNTIYF
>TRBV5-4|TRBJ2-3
CASSFGGSTDTQYF
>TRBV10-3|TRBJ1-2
CAISETPTSRRGLHYGYTF
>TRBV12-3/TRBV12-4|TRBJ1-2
CASSSSPLYGYTF
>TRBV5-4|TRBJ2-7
CASSNPGTRTYEQYF
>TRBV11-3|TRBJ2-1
CASSLDRRGGRNEQFF
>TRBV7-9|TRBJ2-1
CASRGSYNEQFF
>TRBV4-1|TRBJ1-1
CASSQDSEAANTEAFF
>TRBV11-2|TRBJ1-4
CASSHRLATNEKLFF
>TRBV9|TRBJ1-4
CASSARGTVNEKLFF
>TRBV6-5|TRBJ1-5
CASGLKYQPQHF
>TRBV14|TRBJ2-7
CASSLSVWGLDF
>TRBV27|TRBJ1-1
CASSPQPGSNTEAFF
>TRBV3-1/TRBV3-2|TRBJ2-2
CASSPRENTGELFF
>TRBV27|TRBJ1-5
CAIPFIRGINQPQHF
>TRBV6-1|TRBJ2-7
CASSDRGNSYEQYF
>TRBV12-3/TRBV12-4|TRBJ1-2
CASSADSRYGYTF
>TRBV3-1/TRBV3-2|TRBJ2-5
CASSQDSAGRETQYF